Below, 3 T cell receptor beta chains from the same sample are listed, as sequenced in a study of blood T cells in healthy people across ages. Next came a second PCR, run for roughly 6 to 11 cycles, which used a sample-barcoded 5' primer along with a J-beta primer mix. TCRdb reprocessed the 5' RACE reads via MiXCR and lists one record per CDR3 protein. The table has hundreds of thousands of distinct CDR3 sequences, roughly 21% seen once. Sequencing was carried out using blood. The receptors come from a man aged 65-85 years in good health.

This clonotype was recorded many times. The chain recombines TRBV18 with TRBJ2-7; 8 bases align to TRBD1. Germline-derived CDR1 and CDR2 are KGHSH and LQKENI. The CDR3 is made up of 15 amino acids. The ends lost 0 bases at V and 4 bases at J; junction bases unmatched: 5. The chain's CDR3 is CASSPPAGGIYEQYF. The CDR3 coding sequence is TGTGCCAGCTCACCACCGGCAGGGGGCATTTACGAGCAGTACTTC.

The V call is TRBV20-1, the J call TRBJ2-4, with 7 nucleotides matching TRBD2. This CDR3 comprises 16 residues. V was pared by 1 base and J by 3 bases, with 9 bases of the junction left unmatched. Germline CDR1 DFQATT, CDR2 SNEGSKA (reference sequence). The CDR3 spells CSARAGLAVYKNIQYF. The DNA for the CDR3 is TGCAGTGCTAGAGCAGGGCTAGCGGTTTACAAAAACATTCAGTACTTC.

The table lists this clonotype with many counts. V and J are TRBV20-1 and TRBJ2-5, with D perhaps assigned TRBD1 or TRBD2 (5 bases each). The CDR3 contains 13 residues. Per the germline V gene, CDR1 is DFQATT and CDR2 is SNEGSKA (reference sequence). V was clipped by 4 bases and J by 5 bases, with 14 bases between them. In DNA form, the CDR3 reads TGCAGTGCTACCGGACCCGAGGGGGAGACCCAGTACTTC. Protein sequence: CSATGPEGETQYF.